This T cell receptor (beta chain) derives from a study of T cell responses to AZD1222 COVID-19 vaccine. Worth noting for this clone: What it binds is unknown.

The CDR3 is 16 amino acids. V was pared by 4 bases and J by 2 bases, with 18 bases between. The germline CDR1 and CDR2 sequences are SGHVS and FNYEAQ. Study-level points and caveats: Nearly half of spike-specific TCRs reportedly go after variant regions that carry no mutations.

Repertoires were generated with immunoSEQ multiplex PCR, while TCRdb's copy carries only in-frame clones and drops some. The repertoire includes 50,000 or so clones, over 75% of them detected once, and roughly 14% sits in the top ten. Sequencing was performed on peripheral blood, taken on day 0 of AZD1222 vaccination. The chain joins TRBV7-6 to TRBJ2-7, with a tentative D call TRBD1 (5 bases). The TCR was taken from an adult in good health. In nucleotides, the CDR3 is TGTGCCAGCAGCTCAGATCTGGGCCAGGGAACCTACGAGCAGTACTTC. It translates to CASSSDLGQGTYEQYF.